Listed here are 27 T cell receptor beta chains from one sample, sequenced in a study of T cells expressing NK-cell markers. TCRdb reprocessed the 5' RACE reads, with one entry per CDR3 protein and no DNA. Its table lists almost 450,000 distinct CDR3 sequences. The sequencing input was blood T cells: a sorted CD56 or NKG2C T cell subset, CD4+ or CD8+ T cells, or bulk PBMC T cells (not recorded which). The source of these receptors is a woman aged 18-70 years in good health.

V gene TRBV7-9 combines with J gene TRBJ1-3. This CDR3 is built from 17 residues. The V gene's germline CDR1 is SEHNR and CDR2 FQNEAQ (reference sequence). CDR3 loop: CASSNRGGRGSGNTIYF.

The genes are TRBV4-2 and TRBJ2-7; TCRdb proposes TRBD1, but this gene call is untestable without DNA. CDR1 and CDR2 from the germline V gene are LGHNA and YNFKEQ. The CDR3 sequence is 17 residues long. This CDR3 is CASSQNWSGGHSYEQYF.

The chain carries TRBV5-1 and TRBJ1-1; the D gene TCRdb calls, TRBD1, cannot be checked with no DNA. Germline CDR1 SGHRS, CDR2 YFSETQ. This CDR3 contains 15 residues. CDR3: CASSPWDRVNTEAFF.

This sequence joins TRBV4-2 and TRBJ2-7; with no DNA, the TCRdb D assignment of TRBD2 cannot be verified. Germline V CDR1 and CDR2: LGHNA, YNFKEQ. The CDR3 has 17 amino acids. The CDR3 reads CASSQVLQVAGNYEQYF.

V usage is TRBV12-3 or TRBV12-4 and J usage is TRBJ1-6; as DNA is missing, the TRBD1 call by TCRdb cannot be tested. The CDR3 is 17 amino acids. The chain's CDR3 is CASSRGRGASYNSPLHF.

The J gene is TRBJ2-5, the V gene TRBV11-2; the D call from TCRdb, TRBD1, cannot be confirmed without DNA. The CDR3 is made up of 14 amino acids. Per germline, CDR1 SGHAT and CDR2 FQNNGV. The CDR3 sequence: CASRRTGGIETQYF.

This rearrangement joins TRBV24-1 to TRBJ2-1; TCRdb lists TRBD2, though no DNA is available to test this call. Germline assignment: CDR1 KGHDR and CDR2 SFDVKD. The CDR3 contains 15 residues. The CDR3 sequence is CATSGPSGGGNEQFF.

The chain employs TRBV7-2 and TRBJ2-2; TCRdb's assignment of TRBD1 cannot be checked, as there is no DNA. This CDR3 is built from 16 residues. Germline CDR1 is SGHTA and CDR2 is FQGNSA. CDR3 region: CASSRTLQDTTGELFF.

The chain couples TRBV30 to TRBJ2-2; without DNA, the TCRdb call of TRBD1 cannot be checked. Germline lookup yields CDR1 GTSNPN and CDR2 SVGIG (reference sequence). This CDR3 has 13 amino acids. CDR3 amino acids: CAWKKTQGEGLFF.

V is TRBV20-1 and J is TRBJ1-2; without DNA, the TCRdb call of TRBD1 cannot be checked. CDR3 length equals 11 residues. The germline gives CDR1 DFQATT, CDR2 SNEGSKA (reference sequence). This chain's CDR3 is CSADWGGSYTF.

The chain couples TRBV5-5 to TRBJ2-1. The CDR3 runs 12 residues. Germline values: CDR1 SGHKS, CDR2 YYEKEE (reference sequence). The CDR3 region is CASRGVDNEQFF.

The chain is built from TRBV20-1 and TRBJ1-6; TCRdb's D call of TRBD1 is untestable without DNA. Germline loops: CDR1 DFQATT, CDR2 SNEGSKA (reference sequence). This CDR3 has 18 amino acids. This chain's CDR3 is CSARPWDSPSSYNSPLHF.

This chain uses TRBV29-1 with TRBJ2-7. The V gene's germline CDR1 is SQVTM and CDR2 ANQGSEA. The CDR3 is made up of 11 amino acids. CDR3 protein: CSAVDGYEQYF.

The chain uses TRBV20-1 and TRBJ2-1; without DNA, the TCRdb call of TRBD2 cannot be checked. CDR1 and CDR2 (germline): DFQATT, SNEGSKA (reference sequence). The CDR3 is 14 amino acids. CDR3 amino acids: CSATGLAGRNEQFF.

The chain couples TRBV9 to TRBJ2-2; TCRdb outputs TRBD2, but without DNA this stays unchecked. CDR3 size: 16 residues. Germline V gives CDR1 SGDLS, CDR2 YYNGEE. CDR3 sequence reads: CASSPRSGERAGELFF.

V usage is TRBV9 and J usage is TRBJ1-4; TCRdb indicates TRBD1, and absent DNA this call remains unverified. This CDR3 contains 16 residues. Germline CDR1 and CDR2: SGDLS and YYNGEE. The CDR3 region is CASSVGDRGTNEKLFF.

J is TRBJ1-2 and V is TRBV24-1; TCRdb's D call, TRBD1, is unchecked because there is no DNA. This CDR3 contains 15 residues. Per germline, CDR1 KGHDR and CDR2 SFDVKD. CDR3 sequence reads: CATSDPGTGAYGYTF.

This chain uses TRBV20-1 with TRBJ1-1; checking the TCRdb D call of TRBD1 is not possible without DNA. CDR3 size: 16 residues. CDR1 DFQATT and CDR2 SNEGSKA come from the germline V gene (reference sequence). The CDR3: CSARGVWGRMNTEAFF.

The rearrangement uses TRBV18 and TRBJ2-3. Germline loops: CDR1 KGHSH, CDR2 LQKENI. This CDR3 spans 15 amino acids. The CDR3 spells CASSPRGGLGDTQYF.

V and J are TRBV29-1 and TRBJ2-7; TCRdb names TRBD1, which stays unverified in the absence of DNA. Germline V gives CDR1 SQVTM, CDR2 ANQGSEA. This CDR3 spans 16 amino acids. The CDR3 here is CSVEVDRGSPSYEQYF.

The CDR3 region is CSARVRAGGYTGELFF. This rearrangement joins TRBV20-1 to TRBJ2-2; TCRdb names TRBD2, which stays unverified in the absence of DNA. Germline V lookup: CDR1 DFQATT, CDR2 SNEGSKA (reference sequence). This CDR3 has 16 amino acids.

The J gene is TRBJ1-2, the V gene TRBV4-3; TCRdb's assignment of TRBD1 cannot be checked, as there is no DNA. The CDR3 has 15 residues. The germline V gene has CDR1 LGHNA and CDR2 YSLEER. The CDR3 protein is CASSPRGPGGYGYTF.

The V gene is TRBV9, the J gene TRBJ2-1; with no DNA, the TCRdb D assignment of TRBD1 cannot be verified. The CDR3 length is 13 residues. The germline gives CDR1 SGDLS, CDR2 YYNGEE. The CDR3 protein is CATQQGLGNEQFF.

J is TRBJ2-5 and V is TRBV7-8; TCRdb returns TRBD1, unconfirmable since there is no DNA. The CDR3 extends over 14 amino acids. CDR1 is SGHVS and CDR2 is FQNEAQ in the germline V gene. The CDR3 sequence is CASSKKGGWETQYF.

The CDR3: CASSLADGETQYF. J is TRBJ2-5 and V is TRBV7-8. Germline assignment: CDR1 SGHVS and CDR2 FQNEAQ. CDR3 size: 13 residues.

The chain carries TRBV6-1 and TRBJ2-7; the TCRdb D gene call, TRBD1, has no DNA to confirm it. This CDR3 has 14 residues. Germline V lookup: CDR1 MNHNS, CDR2 SASEGT. The CDR3 here is CASTQTGASREQYF.

V usage is TRBV29-1 and J usage is TRBJ1-2. The germline gives CDR1 SQVTM, CDR2 ANQGSEA. CDR3 length: 14 residues. The CDR3 is CSAGGDLANYGYTF.